Following are 21 T cell receptor beta chains from one sample sequenced in a study of T cells after yellow fever vaccination. TCRdb passed the 5' RACE reads through MiXCR, listing each CDR3 protein once. This table has 550,000 to 750,000 distinct CDR3 sequences, roughly 14% appearing once. Sequencing used PBMCs, obtained on the day of the yellow fever booster vaccination. The receptor set was obtained from a man aged 25 to 40 who received the YFV17D yellow fever vaccine.

This clonotype has only a few counts. The V gene is TRBV6-5, the J gene TRBJ2-1; D not resolved. The germline V gene encodes CDR1 MNHEY and CDR2 SVGAGI. This CDR3 contains 13 residues. Trimming removed 2 bases at V and 4 bases at J, with 6 bases between. CDR3 loop: CASSYRPYNEQFF. CDR3 DNA sequence: TGTGCCAGCAGTTACCGACCTTACAATGAGCAGTTCTTC.

This clonotype was found a few times. This chain joins TRBV29-1 and TRBJ2-1; 9 bases fit TRBD1. Germline CDR1 is SQVTM and CDR2 is ANQGSEA. V lost 6 bases to trimming and J lost 8 bases; unmatched junction nucleotides: 8. The CDR3 totals 13 residues. The CDR3 nucleotides read TGCAGCGTCGGGACAGGGCCCTTGGATGAGCAGTTCTTC. This encodes CSVGTGPLDEQFF.

The rearrangement joins TRBV5-1 to TRBJ2-4, with D perhaps TRBD1 (8 bases). The CDR3 is 15 amino acids. Germline assignment: CDR1 SGHRS and CDR2 YFSETQ. Trimming pared 5 bases from V and 7 bases from J, leaving 19 bases between. DNA of the CDR3: TGCGCCAGCAGTCAGGGGGCGGGAGATTGGAACATTCAGTACTTC. This codes for CASSQGAGDWNIQYF. Using reference TRBV5-1 and TRBJ2-4 for the parts outside the CDR3, the full variable domain is KAGVTQTPRYLIKTRGQQVTLSCSPISGHRSVSWYQQTPGQGLQFLFEYFSETQRNKGNFPGRFSGRQFSNSRSEMNVSTLELGDSALYLCASSQGAGDWNIQYFGAGTRLSVL.

This clonotype was picked up one time. The genes are TRBV7-9 and TRBJ2-3, with 8 bases fitting TRBD1. This CDR3 is built from 17 residues. Germline CDR1 reads SEHNR; CDR2 reads FQNEAQ (reference sequence). With V trimmed by 4 bases and J by 2 bases, 11 bases remained unmatched. CDR3 nucleotides: TGTGCCAGCAGCTCCACCTCCCCGACAGGGGCCACAGATACGCAGTATTTT. Its protein is CASSSTSPTGATDTQYF.

This clonotype was observed at least ten times. The chain carries TRBV6-1 and TRBJ2-3; D call uncertain. The CDR3 has 13 residues. Looked up from germline, CDR1 is MNHNS and CDR2 is SASEGT. V shed 6 bases and J shed 2 bases, with 9 bases lying between them. For the CDR3, the DNA is TGTGCCAGCAGCCCCCGGACCACAGATACGCAGTATTTT. As protein: CASSPRTTDTQYF.

There are a few counts of this clonotype. This chain connects TRBV6-5 to TRBJ2-7; no reliable D call. The CDR3 totals 14 residues. CDR1 is MNHEY and CDR2 is SVGAGI in the germline V gene. Trimming took 0 bases from V and 3 from J, leaving 9 bases between them. The CDR3 DNA reads TGTGCCAGCAGTTACTCCGGACGTCACTACGAGCAGTACTTC. It encodes CASSYSGRHYEQYF.

This clonotype was observed at least ten times. V is TRBV24-1 and J is TRBJ2-1; D ambiguous. V was pared by 6 bases and J by 6 bases, with 5 bases between. In germline, CDR1 is KGHDR, CDR2 SFDVKD. The CDR3 is made up of 11 amino acids. The CDR3 reads CATSQLNEQFF. DNA for the CDR3: TGTGCCACCAGTCAACTCAATGAGCAGTTCTTC.

In its sample, this clonotype was seen a few times. The rearrangement joins TRBV24-1 to TRBJ1-1; TRBD1 agrees at 8 bases. CDR3 size: 17 residues. Trimming cost V 4 bases and J 6 bases; bases outside gene matches: 15. Germline V gives CDR1 KGHDR, CDR2 SFDVKD. The CDR3 nucleotides read TGTGCCACCAGTGACCCTGGACAGGGCTCAACGCTTCCTGAAGCTTTCTTT. This gives the protein CATSDPGQGSTLPEAFF.

The J gene is TRBJ2-3, the V gene TRBV4-1, with 9 bases matching TRBD2. Germline V gives CDR1 MGHRA, CDR2 YSYEKL. The CDR3 consists of 15 residues. Trimming took 4 bases from V and 1 from J; bases not matched to a gene: 3. The CDR3 DNA follows: TGCGCCAGCAGCCTTAGCGGGAGTGGCACAGATACGCAGTATTTT. It translates to CASSLSGSGTDTQYF.

A word on this clonotype: The conserved closing phenylalanine or tryptophan is absent in this CDR3, likely reflecting a read error. The chain employs TRBV12-3 or TRBV12-4 and TRBJ2-3; D possibly corresponds to TRBD1 (6 bases). The length of the CDR3 is 16 residues. Trimming stripped 4 bases from V and 1 base from J, with 15 bases between. The CDR3 region is CASSSNTRGGTDTQYL. CDR3 DNA sequence: TGTGCCAGCAGTTCCAATACCAGGGGAGGCACAGATACGCAGTATTTA.

This chain uses TRBV4-2 with TRBJ2-7; the match to TRBD2 covers 8 bases. Looked up from germline, CDR1 is LGHNA and CDR2 is YNFKEQ. The junction had 5 bases not matched to a gene; V was cut back by 0 bases and J by 7 bases. This CDR3 has 14 amino acids. CDR3 region: CASSQDLLAGEQYF. The CDR3 nucleotides read TGTGCCAGCAGCCAAGATCTTCTAGCGGGTGAGCAGTACTTC.

The chain recombines TRBV19 with TRBJ1-1, with D unresolved. The V gene lost 3 bases and the J gene lost 1 base, with 6 bases spanning the gap. The germline V gene has CDR1 LNHDA and CDR2 SQIVND (reference sequence). The CDR3 sequence is 13 residues long. Here the CDR3 reads CASSMRENTEAFF. CDR3 DNA sequence: TGTGCCAGTAGTATGAGAGAGAACACTGAAGCTTTCTTT.

This clonotype was recorded a few times. V is TRBV27 and J is TRBJ1-2; D might be TRBD1 (5 bases). V was trimmed by 8 bases and J by 2 bases, leaving 15 bases between them. From germline, CDR1 is MNHEY and CDR2 SMNVEV (reference sequence). This CDR3 is 14 amino acids long. The CDR3 DNA follows: TGTGCCAGCCACGGTCTCGAGGGGAACTATGGCTACACCTTC. This encodes CASHGLEGNYGYTF.

This chain links TRBV20-1 with TRBJ2-1, with D perhaps matching TRBD1 or TRBD2 (5 bases each). Germline CDR1 reads DFQATT; CDR2 reads SNEGSKA (reference sequence). The CDR3 has 13 residues. V lost 4 bases to trimming and J lost 5 bases, with 12 bases between them. CDR3: CSANYRGHNEQFF. The CDR3 DNA sequence: TGCAGTGCTAATTATCGGGGACACAATGAGCAGTTCTTC.

This clonotype has only a few counts. The chain employs TRBV6-2 or TRBV6-3 and TRBJ2-5; tentative D call: TRBD1 (6 bases). The CDR3 has 15 amino acids. Trimming removed 7 bases from V and 4 bases from J, with 19 bases in between. Germline V lookup: CDR1 MNHEY, CDR2 SVGEGT. In DNA, the CDR3 is TGTGCCAGCATCGACAGGACGGCCCGGGGAGAGACCCAGTACTTC. Its protein is CASIDRTARGETQYF.

This clonotype appeared a few times. CDR3: CATSSGRAGNEQFF. CDR3 coding DNA: TGTGCCACTTCGAGCGGGAGAGCGGGGAATGAGCAGTTCTTC. This sequence joins TRBV19 and TRBJ2-1; 8 bases are a match to TRBD2. Germline trimming cut 10 bases from V and 7 bases from J; bases unmatched to any gene: 12. CDR1 and CDR2 (germline): LNHDA, SQIVND (reference sequence). This CDR3 contains 14 residues.

The chain links TRBV5-1 to TRBJ2-1; 8 positions match TRBD2. Looked up from germline, CDR1 is SGHRS and CDR2 is YFSETQ. Trimming at V came to 6 bases and at J to 2 bases, leaving 10 bases not matched to a gene. The CDR3 sequence is 16 residues long. The CDR3 reads CASKFAREATYNEQFF. The CDR3 coding sequence is TGCGCCAGCAAGTTTGCGCGGGAGGCCACCTACAATGAGCAGTTCTTC.

The chain combines TRBV4-1 with TRBJ2-1, with 7 bases matching TRBD2. There are 16 residues in the CDR3. Germline lookup yields CDR1 MGHRA and CDR2 YSYEKL. With 0 bases clipped from V and 4 bases from J, the junction kept 6 bases outside the gene matches. The CDR3 bases are TGCGCCAGCAGCCAAGATGCCAGCGGGAAATACAATGAGCAGTTCTTC. It specifies CASSQDASGKYNEQFF.

This clonotype was picked up a small number of times. V is TRBV19 and J is TRBJ2-7; D is perhaps TRBD1 (5 bases). Deletions cut 1 base from V and 1 base from J, with 11 bases between. CDR1 LNHDA and CDR2 SQIVND come from the germline V gene (reference sequence). The CDR3 is made up of 15 amino acids. CDR3 sequence: CASSIAARVSYEQYF. The DNA for the CDR3 is TGTGCCAGTAGTATAGCGGCCAGGGTATCCTACGAGCAGTACTTC.

The chain carries TRBV7-2 and TRBJ2-3; no reliable D call. There are 12 residues in the CDR3. Germline loops: CDR1 SGHTA, CDR2 FQGNSA. Trimming removed 6 bases at V and 6 bases at J, with 10 bases between. The CDR3 sequence: CASRVSSDTQYF. In nucleotides, the CDR3 is TGTGCCAGCAGGGTATCCTCTGATACGCAGTATTTT.

This chain uses TRBV5-4 with TRBJ2-7; TRBD2 matches at 8 bases. The J segment lost 4 bases and the V segment lost 4 bases, leaving 16 bases of the junction unmatched. The V gene's germline CDR1 is SGHNT and CDR2 YYREEE (reference sequence). CDR3 length: 17 residues. The CDR3 here is CASSGGLGGGIGYEQYF. The CDR3 coding sequence is TGTGCCAGCAGCGGGGGACTAGGAGGAGGAATAGGTTACGAGCAGTACTTC.